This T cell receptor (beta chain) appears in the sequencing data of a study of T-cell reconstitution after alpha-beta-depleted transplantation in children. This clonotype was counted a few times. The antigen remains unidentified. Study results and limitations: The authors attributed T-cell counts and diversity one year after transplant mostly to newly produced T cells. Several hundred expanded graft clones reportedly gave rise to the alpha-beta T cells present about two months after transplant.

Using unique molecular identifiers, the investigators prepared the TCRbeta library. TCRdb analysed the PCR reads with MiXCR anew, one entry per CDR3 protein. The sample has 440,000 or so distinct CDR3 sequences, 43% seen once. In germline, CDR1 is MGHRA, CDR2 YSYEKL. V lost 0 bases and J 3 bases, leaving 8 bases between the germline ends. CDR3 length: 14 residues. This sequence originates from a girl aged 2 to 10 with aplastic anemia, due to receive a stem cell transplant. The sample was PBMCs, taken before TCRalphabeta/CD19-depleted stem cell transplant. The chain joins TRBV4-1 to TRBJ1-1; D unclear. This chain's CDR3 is CASSQDSGYTEAFF. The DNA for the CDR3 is TGCGCCAGCAGCCAAGATTCCGGGTACACTGAAGCTTTCTTT.